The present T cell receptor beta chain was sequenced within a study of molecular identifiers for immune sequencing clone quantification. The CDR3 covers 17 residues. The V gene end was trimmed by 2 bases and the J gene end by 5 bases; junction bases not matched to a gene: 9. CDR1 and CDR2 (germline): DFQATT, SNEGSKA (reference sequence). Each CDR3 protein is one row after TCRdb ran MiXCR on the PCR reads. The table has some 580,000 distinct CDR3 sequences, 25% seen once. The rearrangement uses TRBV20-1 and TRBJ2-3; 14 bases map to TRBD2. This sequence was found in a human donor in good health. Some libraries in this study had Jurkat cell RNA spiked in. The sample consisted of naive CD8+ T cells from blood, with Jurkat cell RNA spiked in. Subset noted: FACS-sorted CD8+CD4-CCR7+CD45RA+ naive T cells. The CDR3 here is CSARPGLAGGVVDTQYF. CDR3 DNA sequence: TGCAGTGCTAGACCCGGACTAGCGGGAGGTGTGGTAGATACGCAGTATTTT.